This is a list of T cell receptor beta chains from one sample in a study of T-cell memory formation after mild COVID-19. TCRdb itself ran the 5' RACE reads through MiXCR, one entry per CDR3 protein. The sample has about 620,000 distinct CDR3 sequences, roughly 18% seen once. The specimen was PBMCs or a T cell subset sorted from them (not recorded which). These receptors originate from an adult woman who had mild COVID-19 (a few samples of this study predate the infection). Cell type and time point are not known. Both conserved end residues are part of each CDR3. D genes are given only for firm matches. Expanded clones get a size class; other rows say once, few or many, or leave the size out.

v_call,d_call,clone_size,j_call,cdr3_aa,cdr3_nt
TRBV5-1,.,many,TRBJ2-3,CASSPGIMSGRTDTQYF,TGCGCCAGCAGTCCAGGGATTATGAGCGGACGCACAGATACGCAGTATTTT
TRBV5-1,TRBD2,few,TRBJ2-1,CASSLAVSGGVYNEQFF,TGCGCCAGCAGCTTGGCTGTTAGCGGGGGGGTTTACAATGAGCAGTTCTTC
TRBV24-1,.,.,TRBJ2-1,CATTSTYNEQFF,TGTGCCACCACCAGCACCTACAATGAGCAGTTCTTC
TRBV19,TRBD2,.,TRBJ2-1,CASSMTSGRGNEQFF,TGTGCCAGTAGTATGACTAGCGGGAGGGGCAATGAGCAGTTCTTC
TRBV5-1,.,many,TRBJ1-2,CASSLGEFYGYTF,TGCGCCAGCAGTCTTGGCGAATTCTATGGCTACACCTTC
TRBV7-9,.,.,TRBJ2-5,CASSLANRVRETQYF,TGTGCCAGCAGCTTAGCAAACAGGGTTCGGGAGACCCAGTACTTC
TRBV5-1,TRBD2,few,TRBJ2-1,CASSLEPLASSSYNEQFF,TGCGCCAGCAGCTTGGAACCACTAGCGAGTAGCTCCTACAATGAGCAGTTCTTC
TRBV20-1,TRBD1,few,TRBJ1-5,CSARDGQVGQPQHF,TGCAGTGCTAGAGATGGACAGGTCGGTCAGCCCCAGCATTTT
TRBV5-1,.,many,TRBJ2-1,CASSLAPGTQYNEQFF,TGCGCCAGCAGCCTAGCCCCCGGGACACAGTACAATGAGCAGTTCTTC
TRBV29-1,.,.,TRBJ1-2,CSHLAWGTAYGYTF,TGCAGCCACCTGGCCTGGGGCACAGCCTATGGCTACACCTTC
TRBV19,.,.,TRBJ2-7,CATAAAYEQYF,TGTGCCACCGCGGCGGCCTACGAGCAGTACTTC
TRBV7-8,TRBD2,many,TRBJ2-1,CASSWGLAVYNEQFF,TGTGCCAGCAGCTGGGGACTAGCGGTTTACAATGAGCAGTTCTTC
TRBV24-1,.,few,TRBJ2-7,CATSDGDSLGLYEQYF,TGTGCCACCAGTGATGGGGACAGCTTGGGACTATACGAGCAGTACTTC
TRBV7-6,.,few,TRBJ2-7,CASSLGDFYEQYF,TGTGCCAGCAGCTTAGGGGACTTCTACGAGCAGTACTTC
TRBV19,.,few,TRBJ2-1,CASSNPGDHNEQFF,TGTGCCAGTAGTAACCCTGGGGACCACAATGAGCAGTTCTTC
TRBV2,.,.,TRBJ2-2,CASRQPLNTGELFF,TGTGCCAGCCGACAGCCGCTGAACACCGGGGAGCTGTTTTTT
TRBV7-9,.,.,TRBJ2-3,CASSWDFGTDTQYF,TGTGCCAGCAGTTGGGACTTCGGCACAGATACGCAGTATTTT
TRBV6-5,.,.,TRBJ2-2,CASSYSGGSGTGELFF,TGTGCCAGCAGTTACTCTGGGGGCTCAGGCACCGGGGAGCTGTTTTTT
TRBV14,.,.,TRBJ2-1,CASSPYGSGEQFF,TGTGCCAGCAGCCCCTACGGGTCCGGTGAGCAGTTCTTC
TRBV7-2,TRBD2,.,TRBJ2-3,CASSLNSGRLADTQYF,TGTGCCAGCAGCTTAAATAGCGGGAGGTTGGCAGATACGCAGTATTTT
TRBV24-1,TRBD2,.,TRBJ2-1,CATSDLGGPGGEQFF,TGTGCCACCAGTGATTTGGGGGGTCCGGGGGGTGAGCAGTTCTTC
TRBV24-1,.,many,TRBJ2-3,CATSNGGGAGTSTDTQYF,TGTGCCACCTCAAATGGTGGCGGCGCAGGGACTAGCACAGATACGCAGTATTTT
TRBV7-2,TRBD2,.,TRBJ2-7,CASSGTSGPQSSYEQYF,TGTGCCAGCTCCGGGACTAGCGGGCCGCAAAGCTCCTACGAGCAGTACTTC
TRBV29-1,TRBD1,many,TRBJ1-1,CSSEEGAKEAFF,TGCAGCTCCGAGGAGGGGGCCAAAGAAGCTTTCTTT
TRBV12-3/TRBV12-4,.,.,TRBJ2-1,CASGWVRDGNEQFF,TGTGCCAGCGGGTGGGTGCGGGACGGGAATGAGCAGTTCTTC
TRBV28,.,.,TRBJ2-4,CASSPPRRDIQYF,TGTGCCAGCAGTCCCCCGCGTAGAGACATTCAGTACTTC
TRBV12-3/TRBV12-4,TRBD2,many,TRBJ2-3,CASSGTSASTDTQYF,TGTGCCAGCAGCGGGACTAGCGCGAGCACAGATACGCAGTATTTT
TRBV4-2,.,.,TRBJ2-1,CASSLSMLQKNEQFF,TGTGCCAGCAGTCTTAGTATGCTCCAGAAAAATGAGCAGTTCTTC
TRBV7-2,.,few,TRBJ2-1,CASSFGKPDEQFF,TGTGCCAGCAGCTTTGGGAAACCCGATGAGCAGTTCTTC
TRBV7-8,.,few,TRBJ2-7,CASSWDFTYEQYF,TGTGCCAGCAGTTGGGACTTCACCTACGAGCAGTACTTC
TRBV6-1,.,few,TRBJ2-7,CASRYSQYEQYF,TGTGCCAGCAGGTACAGCCAATACGAGCAGTACTTC
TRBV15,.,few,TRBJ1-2,CATSRDRYSNYGYTF,TGTGCCACCAGCAGAGACAGGTACAGCAACTATGGCTACACCTTC
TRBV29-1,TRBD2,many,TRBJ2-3,CSVIQGASGSTDTQYF,TGCAGCGTTATACAAGGGGCTAGCGGGAGCACAGATACGCAGTATTTT
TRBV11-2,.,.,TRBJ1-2,CASSLEGRGFPNYGYTF,TGTGCCAGCAGCTTAGAGGGCAGGGGATTTCCTAACTATGGCTACACCTTC
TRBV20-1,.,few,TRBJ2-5,CSASRTRETQYF,TGCAGTGCCTCCAGGACCCGAGAGACCCAGTACTTC
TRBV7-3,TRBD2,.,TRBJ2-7,CASSLTFGTSGRGGEQYF,TGTGCCAGCAGCTTAACGTTCGGGACTAGCGGCCGCGGCGGAGAGCAGTACTTC
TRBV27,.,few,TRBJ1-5,CASSLSVSNQPQHF,TGTGCCAGCAGTTTATCGGTGAGCAATCAGCCCCAGCATTTT
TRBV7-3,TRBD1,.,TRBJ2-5,CASSSGQGGFGETQYF,TGTGCCAGCAGCTCGGGACAGGGAGGGTTTGGGGAGACCCAGTACTTC
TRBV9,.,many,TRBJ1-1,CASSAGSRGTEAFF,TGTGCCAGCAGCGCCGGTTCCCGGGGGACTGAAGCTTTCTTT
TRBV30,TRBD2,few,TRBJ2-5,CAWVAGETQYF,TGTGCCTGGGTAGCGGGAGAGACCCAGTACTTC
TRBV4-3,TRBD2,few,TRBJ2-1,CASSRVSGTLIEQFF,TGCGCCAGCAGCCGAGTTAGCGGGACGCTTATTGAGCAGTTCTTC
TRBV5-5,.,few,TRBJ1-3,CASSSGTNTGNTIYF,TGTGCCAGCAGCTCCGGGACAAACACTGGAAACACCATATATTTT
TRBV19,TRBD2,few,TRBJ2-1,CASSTLAAYNEQFF,TGTGCCAGTAGTACCCTAGCGGCTTACAATGAGCAGTTCTTC
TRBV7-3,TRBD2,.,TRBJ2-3,CASSLSPGLAVDTQYF,TGTGCCAGCAGCTTATCCCCGGGACTAGCGGTAGATACGCAGTATTTT
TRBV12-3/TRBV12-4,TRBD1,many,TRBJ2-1,CASRVTGGIEQFF,TGTGCCAGCAGGGTCACAGGGGGCATTGAGCAGTTCTTC
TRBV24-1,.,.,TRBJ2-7,CATSDWTSEQYF,TGTGCCACCAGTGATTGGACGTCGGAGCAGTACTTC
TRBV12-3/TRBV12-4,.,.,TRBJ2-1,CASSPRRRGTYNEQFF,TGTGCCAGCAGTCCCAGGAGGAGGGGGACCTACAATGAGCAGTTCTTC
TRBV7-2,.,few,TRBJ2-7,CASSRPPGRGEQYF,TGTGCCAGCAGCCGACCCCCTGGGAGAGGCGAGCAGTACTTC
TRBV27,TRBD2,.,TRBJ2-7,CASSRPGLAEKQYF,TGTGCCAGCAGCCGGCCGGGACTAGCGGAAAAGCAGTACTTC
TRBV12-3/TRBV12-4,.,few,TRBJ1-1,CASREALSAEAFF,TGTGCCAGCAGGGAAGCCCTGTCGGCTGAAGCTTTCTTT
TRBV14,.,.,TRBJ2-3,CASSRSRDLEKTDTQYF,TGTGCCAGCAGCCGATCCCGGGACCTCGAGAAGACAGATACGCAGTATTTT
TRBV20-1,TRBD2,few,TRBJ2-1,CSAIGLAGKSSYNEQFF,TGCAGTGCTATCGGACTAGCGGGCAAAAGCTCCTACAATGAGCAGTTCTTC